The TCR beta chain described here comes from a study of T-cell memory formation after mild COVID-19. Whole-study context: Across donors, TCR clusters were largely donor specific.

Study findings and constraints: Researchers found some responding clones in pre-infection memory, a sign that cross-reactive memory joined. The authors did not confirm SARS-CoV-2 specificity of second-wave clones peaking day 37.

5'RACE primed from the constant segment yielded TCR alpha and TCR beta cDNA libraries bearing sample barcodes and UMIs. In TCRdb, the 5' RACE reads were re-called with MiXCR into one record per CDR3 protein. Of fewer than 400,000 distinct CDR3 sequences listed, about a sixth are singletons. On this clonotype: Its matching antigen is unknown.

CDR1 and CDR2 from the germline V gene are SGDLS and YYNGEE. V gave up 3 bases and J gave up 5 bases; unmatched junction bases: 7. The CDR3 spans 15 residues. This clonotype was sampled from a man aged 18 to 29 who had mild COVID-19 (a few samples of this study predate the infection). Cell type and time point are not known. The rearrangement joins TRBV9 to TRBJ2-2, with 7 nucleotides matching TRBD2. The material sequenced was PBMCs or a T cell subset sorted from them (not recorded which). DNA of the CDR3: TGTGCCAGCAGCGGAGACTCAGCGGGGACCGGGGAGCTGTTTTTT. Amino acids: CASSGDSAGTGELFF.